This TCR beta chain stems from a study of blood T cells in healthy people across ages. Overall study findings and caveats: Naive CD4+ cell counts and diversity both ran higher in long-lived than in aged donors. No one knew whether donors had CMV, which possibly confounded expanded clonotype changes.

CDR1 is SQVTM and CDR2 is ANQGSEA in the germline V gene. Between the trimmed V and J ends, which lost 3 bases and 5 bases, there was a span of 19 bases. The length of the CDR3 is 15 residues. Using a J-beta primer mix together with a sample-barcoded 5' primer, a second PCR was run for roughly 6 to 12 cycles. Each cDNA molecule, via a template-switch adaptor with 12 random nucleotides, was tagged. TCRdb re-called the 5' RACE reads through MiXCR, storing one row per CDR3 protein. The repertoire holds about 730,000 distinct CDR3 sequences, with 43% as singletons. Per-sample yields of isolated PBMCs were at least 7 million. This clonotype has just a few counts. What it binds is not known.

The chain carries TRBV29-1 and TRBJ1-2; D ambiguous. Sequenced: blood. The clonotype was recovered from a woman in her sixties or seventies in good health. The CDR3 sequence is CSVDGKTGPAYGYTF. CDR3 nucleotide sequence: TGCAGCGTTGACGGAAAAACCGGGCCGGCTTATGGCTACACCTTC. The full variable domain, completed using reference TRBV29-1 and TRBJ1-2, is SAVISQKPSRDICQRGTSLTIQCQVDSQVTMMFWYRQQPGQSLTLIATANQGSEATYESGFVIDKFPISRPNLTFSTLTVSNMSPEDSSIYLCSVDGKTGPAYGYTFGSGTRLTVV.